A selection of T cell receptor beta chains follows, all from one sample in a study of T cells expressing NK-cell markers. From the 5' RACE reads, TCRdb lists one entry per CDR3 protein and no DNA. The table counts hundreds of distinct CDR3 sequences; 67% lies in the top ten. Sequencing was done on a sample of blood T cells: a sorted CD56 or NKG2C T cell subset, CD4+ or CD8+ T cells, or bulk PBMC T cells (not recorded which). The receptors were sampled from a woman aged 45-65 years in good health. CDR3s include the opening cysteine and the closing phenylalanine or tryptophan. Size is omitted from some rows. Given values are once, few, many or a class for expanded clones.

TRBV2	TRBJ1-1	medium-sized	CASRDRVEQAFF
TRBV10-3	TRBJ2-2	large	CAISESETGELFF
TRBV3-1	TRBJ2-2	-	CASSQVLLARNTGELFF
TRBV20-1	TRBJ2-5	-	CSARGTSGRETQYF
TRBV18	TRBJ2-3	large	CASSLLNWGSGDTQYF
TRBV20-1	TRBJ1-1	-	CSAWGTGNTEAFF
TRBV6-2/TRBV6-3	TRBJ2-1	-	CASRGREGRSYNEQFF
TRBV4-1	TRBJ2-1	medium-sized	CASSQVGEVNEQFF
TRBV28	TRBJ1-1	-	CASSLLQANTEAFF
TRBV29-1	TRBJ2-7	medium-sized	CSVEAREGPYEQYF
TRBV5-4	TRBJ2-1	-	CASSSSWGRASGNEQFF
TRBV6-1	TRBJ2-1	medium-sized	CASSADGTGAHEQFF
TRBV19	TRBJ1-1	-	CASREQSRAFF
TRBV12-5	TRBJ2-1	large	CASGTPRDRGTSSYEQFF
TRBV24-1	TRBJ2-1	-	CATSDSAGEQFF
TRBV12-3/TRBV12-4	TRBJ2-2	medium-sized	CASSSGDRFQSNTGELFF
TRBV20-1	TRBJ1-5	medium-sized	CSAREPGQEGQPQHF
TRBV6-1	TRBJ2-2	medium-sized	CASSVAFDTGELFF
TRBV5-1	TRBJ2-6	-	CASSLGAGLGGANVLTF
TRBV12-3/TRBV12-4	TRBJ1-5	medium-sized	CASSRQGTDQPQHF
TRBV4-2	TRBJ2-1	medium-sized	CASSPIGAYNEQFF
TRBV6-5	TRBJ2-1	medium-sized	CASSYGLAHNEQFF
TRBV6-4	TRBJ2-3	medium-sized	CASSRVDTDTQYF
TRBV10-3	TRBJ2-3	-	CAIRGAGEADTQYF
TRBV4-2	TRBJ2-3	-	CASSQELAGGPDTQYF
TRBV6-5	TRBJ2-6	medium-sized	CASSYSDSISGANVLTF
TRBV28	TRBJ1-4	medium-sized	CASSLSTVTNEKLFF
TRBV11-2	TRBJ2-1	-	CASSLAPGGVDNEQFF
TRBV30	TRBJ2-3	-	CAWRSTGDTQYF
TRBV7-2	TRBJ2-2	medium-sized	CASSPQTGELFF
TRBV24-1	TRBJ2-1	medium-sized	CATSGPGLAGESYNEQFF
TRBV3-1	TRBJ1-1	medium-sized	CASRFGRSNTEAFF
TRBV6-4	TRBJ2-2	-	CASSGDYQTGELFF
TRBV11-2	TRBJ2-2	-	CASRAGQGNTGELFF
TRBV24-1	TRBJ2-3	medium-sized	CATRGLAGEVDTQYF
TRBV20-1	TRBJ2-4	large	CSARDGMRESYIQYF
TRBV6-4	TRBJ2-3	medium-sized	CASSAGEWTDTQYF
TRBV24-1	TRBJ2-7	medium-sized	CATSDSGTGGYEQYF
TRBV20-1	TRBJ2-7	medium-sized	CSAGPSGPGEQYF
TRBV20-1	TRBJ2-7	-	CSATSTLGSYEQYF
TRBV10-3	TRBJ2-3	medium-sized	CAISYRGRKTDTQYF